Reported below is one T cell receptor (beta chain). Its cognate antigen has yet to be identified. No quality values exist for individual bases; no much larger clone is one base distant. Germline trimming amounts to 8 bases on V and 5 bases on J, with 9 as the count of junction bases outside the gene matches. There are 15 amino acids in the CDR3, from cysteine to phenylalanine inclusive. CDR3 DNA is the only sequence kept; it has 45 bases, read in frame from the first base. CDR1 and CDR2, looked up from the germline V gene, are MDHEN and SYDVKM. The immunoSEQ Assay, a bias-controlled multiplex PCR, was used to amplify TCRbeta CDR3 regions from genomic DNA. As for the authors' bioinformatics: Within the assay, amplification of reference gene primers was used to estimate how many nucleated cells each sample contained. To quantify the absolute abundance of each unique TCRbeta CDR3 rearrangement, sequence reads were collapsed and filtered. Productive Simpson clonality was computed per sample as the square root of Simpson's diversity index over productive rearrangements. Entries here come from immuneACCESS through TCRdb and include only in-frame sequences with V and J called. Some clones fail to appear in such tables; in the studies checked, an unresolved V gene covers under half of the shortfall, and the cause of the remainder is unknown. V and J calls and clone size come straight from that table; D and trimming were deduced from the DNA. The sample table shows fewer than 300,000 clones, and roughly nine tenths are seen once. The ten biggest clones cover less than 15% of the sample.

The data originate from a study of blood T cell repertoires in COVID-19 (dated by TCRdb to 2019 to 2021). With regard to the full study: Samples covering the acute and convalescent phases of COVID-19 were provided by collaborators in the United States, Italy and Spain. Where HLA class I and class II types were available, the types were taken from metadata supplied by the sample provider, not from assay-based typing. The sample metadata nearly always contained a de-identified subject ID, COVID-19 status, age in years and sex. The samples were drawn from two sources: the first 160 participants of the ongoing ImmuneRACE study, and 1,000 to 1,500 subjects contributed by 6 global collaborators. The repertoires were released in a freely available public database meant as a resource for research on the immune response to SARS-CoV-2. The prospective study material was composed of cDNA or gDNA derived from T cells, B-cell-depleted T cells, or PBMCs. Deeply sampled blood TCRbeta repertoires from subjects exposed to, actively infected with, or recovered from COVID-19 were included in the dataset. Results the study describes overall, beyond this receptor: The amount of clinical and demographic metadata varied by source and participant and was provided uncurated.

One collaborating source in Seattle enrolled patients while the patients were actively infected and followed the patients over time throughout the course of disease. Each collaborating institution followed its own protocols to collect whole blood in K2EDTA tubes. For TCRbeta analysis, collaborators shipped samples as frozen whole blood, isolated PBMCs, or DNA extracted from either of those sample types. The chain couples TRBV28 to TRBJ2-5, with TRBD2 matching 12 junction bases. The sequence came from a woman in her twenties or thirties with COVID-19, enrolled during active disease. Source material: peripheral blood. The CDR3 reads CASALAGGSGETQYF. The DNA is TGTGCCAGCGCCCTAGCGGGGGGGAGTGGGGAGACCCAGTACTTC.